This passage covers 8 T cell receptor beta chains from one sample sequenced in a study of Tregs in tolerant kidney transplant recipients. TCRdb's copy holds only in-frame clones and misses some; the assay was immunoSEQ multiplex PCR. The sample lists about 240,000 clones; approximately 84% were seen once. Sequencing was carried out using CD4+ T cells from blood. The receptors were gathered from a human donor in good health.

The rearrangement joins TRBV7-2 to TRBJ2-5, with TRBD2 identical over 13 bases. The J call is in doubt because the DNA end fits TRBJ2-7 better. The CDR3 has 17 residues. CDR1 SGHTA and CDR2 FQGNSA come from the germline V gene. This CDR3 is CASSFRLAGGLTYEQYF. The CDR3 DNA sequence: TGTGCCAGCAGCTTCAGACTAGCGGGGGGTCTTACCTACGAGCAGTACTTC.

The chain is built from TRBV21-1 and TRBJ2-2. TRBV21-1 is designated a pseudogene. The CDR3 length is 18 residues. The CDR3 reads CASSPMVDARPNTGELFF. The CDR3, as DNA: TGTGCCAGCAGCCCAATGGTGGACGCTCGACCCAACACCGGGGAGCTGTTTTTT.

The chain recombines TRBV29-1 with TRBJ2-6, with D perhaps TRBD2 (5 bases). The CDR3 runs to 16 residues. V was shortened by 5 bases and J by 3 bases, with 17 bases between the two germline ends. CDR1 and CDR2 from the germline V gene are SQVTM and ANQGSEA. The CDR3 protein is CSVHGPGSGGANVLTF. As DNA, the CDR3 is TGCAGCGTTCATGGACCGGGGAGTGGTGGGGCCAACGTCCTGACTTTC.

This clone was seen a single time. A junction end diverges from the germline sequence, so it may reflect a read error. The rearrangement links TRBV14 to TRBJ1-3; 7 nucleotides align to TRBD1. Per the germline V gene, CDR1 is SGHDN and CDR2 is FVKESK. This CDR3 contains 18 residues. The CDR3 is CASIQEYLGGLSGNTIYF. In DNA, the CDR3 is TGTGCCAGCATCCAAGAATACTTAGGGGGCCTCTCTGGAAACACCATATATTTT.

The genes are TRBV4-1 and TRBJ2-5; 10 bases are shared with TRBD1. The J call may not be correct, given that the DNA end is closer to TRBJ2-7. Germline CDR1 and CDR2: MGHRA and YSYEKL. The CDR3 is made up of 15 amino acids. This chain's CDR3 is CASSRGQGGNYEQYF. The CDR3 DNA follows: TGCGCCAGCAGCCGCGGACAGGGGGGAAATTACGAGCAGTACTTC.

The chain combines TRBV18 with TRBJ1-2, with 9 nucleotides matching TRBD1. The ends lost 3 bases at V and 7 bases at J; junction bases unmatched: 9. CDR1 is KGHSH, CDR2 LQKENI, per germline. There are 15 residues in the CDR3. The CDR3 loop is CASSPGGQGVSGYTF. For the CDR3, the DNA is TGTGCCAGCTCACCGGGGGGACAGGGAGTCTCTGGCTACACCTTC. Looking up the rest from reference TRBV18 and TRBJ1-2 gives the full variable domain: NAGVMQNPRHLVRRRGQEARLRCSPMKGHSHVYWYRQLPEEGLKFMVYLQKENIIDESGMPKERFSAEFPKEGPSILRIQQVVRGDSAAYFCASSPGGQGVSGYTFGSGTRLTVV.

This chain joins TRBV9 and TRBJ1-2, with D possibly matching TRBD1 (6 bases). Germline loops: CDR1 SGDLS, CDR2 YYNGEE. V was cut by 0 bases and J by 6 bases, with 12 bases left in between. This CDR3 is 14 amino acids long. CDR3 sequence (DNA): TGTGCCAGCAGCGTAGCCGTAGGGGGTAATGGCTACACCTTC. This encodes CASSVAVGGNGYTF.

In its sample, this clone was seen a few times. This sequence joins TRBV5-1 and TRBJ2-7; D gene ambiguous. The CDR3 length is 12 residues. Trimming left V 4 bases short and J 5 bases short, with 10 bases between. Germline CDR1 is SGHRS and CDR2 is YFSETQ. CDR3 region: CASSRGRDEQYF. CDR3 DNA: TGCGCCAGCAGCCGTGGACGGGACGAGCAGTACTTC.